The present TCR beta chain was sequenced within a study of cytomegalovirus exposure and HLA in healthy donors. Regarding the study as a whole: Most likely, a cluster of highly shared sequence variants arose as a sequencing artifact. Trimming of TCR beta V- and J-genes showed a link, identified in a later analysis, to a missense DCLRE1C variant.

This CDR3 is built from 15 residues. The V and J ends lost 3 bases and 6 bases, in that order; junction bases with no gene match: 11. Germline lookup yields CDR1 SGHTA and CDR2 FQGNSA. Donors consisted of healthy bone marrow donors. The PCR had 60 Vbeta and 13 Jbeta primers. Generated by immunoSEQ multiplex PCR, the TCRdb table keeps only in-frame clones and is missing some. The table includes 90,000 to 95,000 clones, around 78% detected once. For this clone: The antigen remains unidentified.

V is TRBV7-2 and J is TRBJ2-7; 7 bases align to TRBD2. The specimen was PBMCs. The sequence was obtained from a male donor in good health and CMV-seropositive. CDR3 in amino acids: CASSLSWLAEPEQYF. Here the CDR3 DNA reads TGTGCCAGCAGCTTGTCTTGGCTAGCGGAACCCGAGCAGTACTTC.